This passage covers 19 T cell receptor beta chains from one sample sequenced in a study of blood T cell repertoires in COVID-19. Assay: immunoSEQ multiplex PCR; the TCRdb copy retains only in-frame clones and omits some. The table records under 150,000 clones, roughly 79% of them present only once. Input material: peripheral blood. Source of these receptors: a human donor in a cohort sampled during active COVID-19.

The rearrangement links TRBV19 to TRBJ2-3; TRBD1 is a possible D gene (5 bases). With 6 bases removed from V and 0 bases from J, the gap between germline ends came to 16 bases. The length of the CDR3 is 16 residues. Germline-derived CDR1 and CDR2 are LNHDA and SQIVND (reference sequence). The DNA for the CDR3 is TGTGCCAGTAGACCCCCCAGGGCGGTTAGCACAGATACGCAGTATTTT. Protein: CASRPPRAVSTDTQYF.

The rearrangement joins TRBV6-5 to TRBJ1-6; 7 bases match TRBD1. CDR1 and CDR2 (germline): MNHEY, SVGAGI. V shed 6 bases, J shed 13 bases, and the junction held 12 bases outside the gene matches. The CDR3 runs to 14 residues. CDR3 sequence (DNA): TGTGCCAGCAGACTCGACAGGGAGAGGTTCCCCCTCCACTTT. It encodes CASRLDRERFPLHF.

The CDR3 bases are TGCGCCAGCAGCCCCCAAGAGCGGGGGCCCGGGGAGCTGTTTTTT. Its translation is CASSPQERGPGELFF. The V gene is TRBV5-1, the J gene TRBJ2-2, with TRBD2 matching 8 bases. This CDR3 comprises 15 residues. Germline trimming cut 4 bases from V and 6 bases from J; bases unmatched to any gene: 8. The V gene's germline CDR1 is SGHRS and CDR2 YFSETQ. Using reference TRBV5-1 and TRBJ2-2 for the parts outside the CDR3, the full variable domain is KAGVTQTPRYLIKTRGQQVTLSCSPISGHRSVSWYQQTPGQGLQFLFEYFSETQRNKGNFPGRFSGRQFSNSRSEMNVSTLELGDSALYLCASSPQERGPGELFFGEGSRLTVL.

Only a few counts were recorded for this clone. The chain carries TRBV10-3 and TRBJ1-1; the D is unclear. The CDR3 length is 12 residues. The V end was cut by 1 base, the J end by 7 bases, with 7 bases between. CDR1 ENHRY and CDR2 SYGVKD come from the germline V gene. CDR3 nucleotides: TGTGCCATCAGTGAGTATGCTATTGAAGCTTTCTTT. This sequence encodes CAISEYAIEAFF.

V usage is TRBV9 and J usage is TRBJ2-3, with 11 positions matching TRBD2. The germline V gene has CDR1 SGDLS and CDR2 YYNGEE. V was pared by 7 bases and J by 5 bases, with 9 bases of the junction left unmatched. The CDR3 runs to 15 residues. The CDR3 nucleotides are TGTGCCAGCGGAATAGCGGGGGGGCATGTAGATACGCAGTATTTT. This gives the protein CASGIAGGHVDTQYF.

The gene calls are TRBV16 and TRBJ1-5; perhaps TRBD1 as D (6 bases). Germline CDR1 reads KGHSY; CDR2 reads FQNENV. This CDR3 region has 19 residues. V was pared by 0 bases and J by 7 bases, with 25 bases between. CDR3 sequence reads: CASSQSLGLSGGGGQPQHF. CDR3 in DNA: TGTGCCAGCAGCCAATCTCTTGGTTTGTCGGGAGGGGGAGGCCAGCCCCAGCATTTT.

This clone was counted only a few times. CDR3 protein: CASREGAGGNYGYTF. The CDR3 coding sequence is TGTGCCAGCAGAGAGGGGGCAGGGGGCAACTATGGCTACACCTTC. V usage is TRBV6-4 and J usage is TRBJ1-2; the match to TRBD1 covers 8 bases. V was clipped by 6 bases and J by 2 bases; unmatched bases: 8. The length of the CDR3 is 15 residues. Per germline, CDR1 MRHNA and CDR2 SNTAGT.

The chain links TRBV28 to TRBJ1-5; D ambiguous. The germline CDR1 and CDR2 sequences are MDHEN and SYDVKM. Trimming removed 1 base at V and 5 bases at J, with 9 bases between. CDR3 length: 14 amino acids. The CDR3 DNA reads as TGTGCCAGCAGTTTATTTAGGAGCCATCAGCCCCAGCATTTT. It translates to CASSLFRSHQPQHF.

This sequence joins TRBV27 and TRBJ2-1; the match to TRBD2 covers 13 bases. V gave up 5 bases and J gave up 4 bases; unmatched junction bases: 8. Germline assignment: CDR1 MNHEY and CDR2 SMNVEV (reference sequence). CDR3 length: 17 amino acids. The CDR3 DNA sequence: TGTGCCAGCAGTGGGGGGGGACTAGCGGGGATTTACAATGAGCAGTTCTTC. Translation: CASSGGGLAGIYNEQFF.

The chain joins TRBV6-5 to TRBJ1-2; D uncertain. The germline gives CDR1 MNHEY, CDR2 SVGAGI. Trimming took off 5 bases at V and 4 bases at J, with 17 bases between the two ends. The CDR3 is 15 residues long. In DNA form, the CDR3 reads TGTGCCAGCAGTCCCATGTTCGGAGGCATCTATGGCTACACCTTC. Translation gives CASSPMFGGIYGYTF.

This clone was counted between two and nine times. This rearrangement joins TRBV19 to TRBJ1-2; 7 bases align to TRBD1. CDR3 length: 14 amino acids. J lost 4 bases, V lost 6 bases, and 8 bases had no gene match. Germline-derived CDR1 and CDR2 are LNHDA and SQIVND (reference sequence). CDR3 bases: TGTGCCAGTAGCGACAGGGAGGTAGGCTATGGCTACACCTTC. It codes for CASSDREVGYGYTF. Supplemented by reference TRBV19 and TRBJ1-2, the full variable domain reads DGGITQSPKYLFRKEGQNVTLSCEQNLNHDAMYWYRQDPGQGLRLIYYSQIVNDFQKGDIAEGYSVSREKKESFPLTVTSAQKNPTAFYLCASSDREVGYGYTFGSGTRLTVV.

The V and J genes are TRBV30 and TRBJ1-1, with a possible D match to TRBD1 (5 bases). CDR1 is GTSNPN and CDR2 is SVGIG in the germline V gene (reference sequence). Trimming took off 5 bases at V and 1 base at J, with 14 bases between the two ends. The CDR3 is 14 residues long. CDR3 DNA sequence: TGTGCCTGGCTGTGGGGGGGAAGGAACACTGAAGCTTTCTTT. Its protein product is CAWLWGGRNTEAFF.

The chain employs TRBV5-1 and TRBJ2-1; the D is unclear. Deletions cut 4 bases from V and 4 bases from J, with 15 bases between. The CDR3 contains 15 residues. Germline CDR1 and CDR2: SGHRS and YFSETQ. CDR3 coding DNA: TGCGCCAGCAGCATCGACAAGCCCTATTACAATGAGCAGTTCTTC. As protein: CASSIDKPYYNEQFF.

V and J are TRBV7-8 and TRBJ2-1; D is perhaps TRBD2 (6 bases). The germline CDR1 and CDR2 sequences are SGHVS and FQNEAQ. The CDR3 is 16 residues long. With 3 bases removed from V and 0 bases from J, the gap between germline ends came to 12 bases. The CDR3 spells CASSLREISSYNEQFF. Here the CDR3 DNA reads TGTGCCAGCAGCTTGCGGGAAATAAGCTCCTACAATGAGCAGTTCTTC.

The chain combines TRBV6-4 with TRBJ2-1; TRBD1 matches 8 bases. The V and J ends lost 11 bases and 8 bases, in that order; junction bases with no gene match: 17. The CDR3 length is 15 residues. CDR1 is MRHNA and CDR2 is SNTAGT in the germline V gene. CDR3 sequence reads: CAGAVRQGAKHEQFF. The CDR3 nucleotides read TGTGCCGGAGCAGTCCGCCAGGGGGCTAAGCATGAGCAGTTCTTC.

The CDR3 DNA reads as TGTGCCTGGAGCCCAAGGACAGGGGAGGTAGAGACCCAGTACTTC. It encodes CAWSPRTGEVETQYF. The chain recombines TRBV30 with TRBJ2-5; 9 bases agree with TRBD1. After removal of 3 bases from V and 4 bases from J, the junction contained 9 bases not matched to a gene. Germline lookup yields CDR1 GTSNPN and CDR2 SVGIG (reference sequence). The CDR3 sequence is 15 residues long.

The chain links TRBV2 to TRBJ2-3; no firm D call. The V gene's germline CDR1 is SNHLY and CDR2 FYNNEI. The CDR3 extends over 16 amino acids. Trimming left V 2 bases short and J 3 bases short, with 15 bases between. CDR3 protein: CASSEISGKMTDTQYF. The CDR3 bases are TGTGCCAGCAGTGAAATTTCAGGAAAAATGACAGATACGCAGTATTTT.

The rearrangement uses TRBV7-6 and TRBJ2-3; the match to TRBD2 covers 13 bases. CDR1 and CDR2 (germline): SGHVS, FNYEAQ. This CDR3 contains 18 residues. After removal of 5 bases from V and 4 bases from J, the junction contained 12 bases not matched to a gene. The CDR3 spells CASSLQTSGRTTADTQYF. In DNA form, the CDR3 reads TGTGCCAGCAGCCTACAGACTAGCGGGAGGACTACCGCAGATACGCAGTATTTT.

V is TRBV7-2 and J is TRBJ2-5; 9 bases are shared with TRBD2. V shed 1 base and J 2 bases; nucleotides not matched to a gene: 8. This CDR3 has 17 residues. CDR1 SGHTA and CDR2 FQGNSA come from the germline V gene. The CDR3: CASSLGRGGGPQETQYF. DNA of the CDR3: TGTGCCAGCAGCTTAGGGCGGGGGGGCGGACCTCAAGAGACCCAGTACTTC.